This record looks at one T cell receptor (beta chain) sequence and its context. The germline CDR1 and CDR2 sequences are KGHSH and LQKENI. Trimming stripped 1 base from V and 6 bases from J, with 15 bases between. This CDR3 comprises 15 residues. Profiled with immunoSEQ multiplex PCR; TCRdb holds only in-frame clones, not every one. The sample lists 150,000 or so clones, approximately 93% occurring once. The sample is drawn from a study of control samples from healthy donors and cancer patients. The chain employs TRBV18 and TRBJ1-2, with no clear D. This clonotype was obtained from a man aged 40-50 years in good health. Source material: blood. CDR3 sequence reads: CASSPQLKDGNGYTF. The CDR3, as DNA: TGTGCCAGCTCACCACAGTTGAAGGACGGAAATGGCTACACCTTC.